These T cell receptor beta chains were read from a single sample in a study of blood T cells in healthy people across ages. TCRdb reprocessed the 5' RACE reads with MiXCR, giving one entry per CDR3 protein. The data contain some 900,000 distinct CDR3 sequences, 29% of them singletons. Sequenced material: blood. All receptors derive from a woman aged 80 or over in good health. Each CDR3 is given with its conserved first and last residue. The order of the fields is V gene, clone size, J gene, D gene, CDR3 DNA, CDR3 protein. A D gene is named only where the DNA matches it firmly. Clone size, where shown, is once, few, many, or a class for clones that have expanded.

TRBV10-2	many	TRBJ2-1	NA	TGCGCCACCGAATCTACTAGCTCCGATGAGCAGTTCTTC	CATESTSSDEQFF
TRBV24-1	many	TRBJ1-2	NA	TGTGCCACCAGTGACTCGCGGACGGGCCAGTGGGTTGGCTACACCTTC	CATSDSRTGQWVGYTF
TRBV6-5	NA	TRBJ2-7	NA	TGTGCCAGCAGCCGGGACGGGGGTTACAATGAGCAGTACTTC	CASSRDGGYNEQYF
TRBV30	many	TRBJ1-4	NA	TGTGCCTGGAGTCGTGACAGGTGGGAACTGTTTTTT	CAWSRDRWELFF
TRBV19	NA	TRBJ2-1	NA	TGTGCCAGTAGCCCGACAGGAGCAAATGAGCAGTTCTTC	CASSPTGANEQFF
TRBV5-5	many	TRBJ1-2	NA	TGTGCCAGCAGCCGGATTGGGGGGGCGCGGGGCTACACCTTC	CASSRIGGARGYTF
TRBV29-1	many	TRBJ1-4	NA	TGCAGCGTTCACATAGGGAGCGCCCCTGAAAAACTGTTTTTT	CSVHIGSAPEKLFF
TRBV7-3	once	TRBJ1-1	NA	TGTGCCAGCAGCTTAAGGTCAGGAGGGAGGCGACACGCTGAAGCTTTCTTT	CASSLRSGGRRHAEAFF
TRBV7-2	many	TRBJ2-7	TRBD2	TGTGCCAGCAGCATCGAGCGGGGGTCCTACGAGCAGTACTTC	CASSIERGSYEQYF
TRBV30	few	TRBJ2-1	NA	TGTGCCTGGAGTGTACAAGGCCTCAGAAATGAGCAGTTCTTC	CAWSVQGLRNEQFF
TRBV20-1	NA	TRBJ1-2	NA	TGCAGTGCTAGCCTCATCGCTAACTATGGCTACACCTTC	CSASLIANYGYTF
TRBV7-6	many	TRBJ2-1	TRBD1	TGTGCCAGCAGCCCAAGGACAGGGGGCTCCTACAATGAGCAGTTCTTC	CASSPRTGGSYNEQFF
TRBV18	few	TRBJ2-5	NA	TGTGCCAGCTCACGAGGAGATCAGGGGCCCCAAGAGACCCAGTACTTC	CASSRGDQGPQETQYF
TRBV11-2	NA	TRBJ1-1	TRBD1	TGTGCCAGCAGCTCCCTCCCCCGGACAGGGTCACCCTACACTGAAGCTTTCTTT	CASSSLPRTGSPYTEAFF
TRBV18	NA	TRBJ1-1	TRBD1	TGTGCCAGCTCACCCCTTGGACAGGGGGACACTGAAGCTTTCTTT	CASSPLGQGDTEAFF
TRBV2	many	TRBJ2-7	TRBD1	TGTGCCAGCAGGGGGATAGGGGGCCTGAGTTACGAGCAGTACTTC	CASRGIGGLSYEQYF
TRBV4-3	many	TRBJ2-7	NA	TGCGCCAGCGGGGACGTTCTCAGCTCCTACGAGCAGTACTTC	CASGDVLSSYEQYF
TRBV28	few	TRBJ1-4	TRBD1	TGTGCCAGCAGTTTAATGCAGGGGGAAACTAATGAAAAACTGTTTTTT	CASSLMQGETNEKLFF
TRBV7-9	few	TRBJ1-1	NA	TGTGCCAGCAGACCCGGGACTCAGACCGAAGCTTTCTTT	CASRPGTQTEAFF
TRBV5-1	NA	TRBJ1-5	TRBD1	TGCACCAGCAGCCCCTCAGGGGGCTATCAGCCCCAGCATTTT	CTSSPSGGYQPQHF
TRBV5-1	NA	TRBJ1-1	NA	TGCGCCAGCACCTTGGGGGGGCGGTTGAGCACTGAAGCTTTCTTT	CASTLGGRLSTEAFF
TRBV20-1	NA	TRBJ2-2	TRBD2	TGCAGTGCTAGAGATGAAAAGCGGGGGGTGAACACCGGGGAGCCGTTTTTT	CSARDEKRGVNTGEPFF
TRBV7-2	many	TRBJ2-7	NA	TGTGCCAGCAGCTTAGATTTGGGTTCCTACGAGCAGTACTTC	CASSLDLGSYEQYF
TRBV20-1	many	TRBJ1-2	NA	TGCAGTGCCAGCCTCCAGATATTTAACTATGGCTACACCTTC	CSASLQIFNYGYTF
TRBV14	once	TRBJ1-1	TRBD1	TGTGCCAGCAGCCAAGTGTTTGGACAGGCTAGGGTGGCTTTCTTT	CASSQVFGQARVAFF
TRBV20-1	many	TRBJ2-1	TRBD2	TGCAGTGCTAGAGGGGTTAGCGGGGTTTACAATGAGCAGTTCTTC	CSARGVSGVYNEQFF
TRBV7-2	many	TRBJ2-7	NA	TGTGCCAGCAGCTTAGGAAAAGGCGCCTACGAGCAGTACTTC	CASSLGKGAYEQYF
TRBV7-2	many	TRBJ1-4	NA	TGTGCCAGCAGCTACAGGGCAACTAATGAAAAACTGTTTTTT	CASSYRATNEKLFF
TRBV20-1	many	TRBJ2-1	TRBD1	TGCAGTGCATCAGGGGACAGGGGTTTATACAATGAGCAGTTCTTC	CSASGDRGLYNEQFF
TRBV12-3/TRBV12-4	NA	TRBJ2-4	NA	TGTGCCAGCAGCCCCAGCGCCCTAGCAGCCAAAAACATTCAGTACTTC	CASSPSALAAKNIQYF
TRBV30	few	TRBJ2-7	NA	TGTGCCTGGAGTGTAGAGTCATCCTACGAGCAGTACTTC	CAWSVESSYEQYF
TRBV18	many	TRBJ2-1	TRBD2	TGTGCCAGCTCACCAGATAGCGGGGTTAGCTCCTACAATGAGCAGTTCTTC	CASSPDSGVSSYNEQFF
TRBV27	NA	TRBJ1-5	NA	TGTGCCGGCAGTTTAACGGGAATCCGAAATCAGCCCCAGCATTTT	CAGSLTGIRNQPQHF
TRBV7-9	many	TRBJ1-2	NA	TGTGCCAGCAGCTTACCCGTCTATGGCTACACCTTC	CASSLPVYGYTF
TRBV6-5	NA	TRBJ2-7	NA	TGTGCCAGCAGTTTAGTAGCGGCTAGCTCCTACGAGCAGTACTTC	CASSLVAASSYEQYF
TRBV12-3/TRBV12-4	few	TRBJ1-1	TRBD1	TGTGCCAGCAGCCAACAGGGGGCGACGCATAAAGCTTTCTTT	CASSQQGATHKAFF
TRBV7-2	many	TRBJ2-3	NA	TGTGCCAGCAGCTCCTTACTAGTTCCCTCCACAGATACGCAGTATTTT	CASSSLLVPSTDTQYF
TRBV20-1	many	TRBJ2-5	TRBD2	TGCAGTGCTAGAGATGGGAGGGAATCCCTCCAAGAGACCCAGTACTTC	CSARDGRESLQETQYF
TRBV5-1	many	TRBJ2-5	NA	TGCGCCAGCAGCGGAGCCATCGGGGCGCGAGAGACCCAGTACTTC	CASSGAIGARETQYF
TRBV5-1	many	TRBJ2-3	NA	TGCGCCAGCAGCTTGGCAGGCCTGCCAGCCTCTCCTGGCACAGATACGCAGTATTTT	CASSLAGLPASPGTDTQYF
TRBV21-1	many	TRBJ2-1	NA	TGTGCCAGCAGCAAAGAGGGACCGGGACAGGGATGCAATGAGCAGTTCTTC	CASSKEGPGQGCNEQFF
TRBV6-6	many	TRBJ2-3	NA	TGTGCCAGCAGTTCCCCTCCGCCCTTCCCAAAACCGGATACGCAGTATTTT	CASSSPPPFPKPDTQYF
TRBV2	few	TRBJ1-1	NA	TGTGCCAGCTTTCTTACTGAAGCTTTCTTT	CASFLTEAFF
TRBV11-2	many	TRBJ2-1	TRBD1	TGTGCCAGCAGCTTAGTACAGGGGCAATACAATGAGCAGTTCTTC	CASSLVQGQYNEQFF
TRBV20-1	many	TRBJ1-2	TRBD1	TGCAGTGCTAGAGGACAGGGGGCGAAGGATGGCTACACCTTC	CSARGQGAKDGYTF
TRBV19	NA	TRBJ1-2	TRBD1	TGTGCCAGTAGTATTGGACAGGGCGATGGCTACACCTTC	CASSIGQGDGYTF
TRBV15	many	TRBJ2-1	NA	TGTGCCACCAGCGGCGCTGCTAGAAATGAGCAGTTCTTC	CATSGAARNEQFF